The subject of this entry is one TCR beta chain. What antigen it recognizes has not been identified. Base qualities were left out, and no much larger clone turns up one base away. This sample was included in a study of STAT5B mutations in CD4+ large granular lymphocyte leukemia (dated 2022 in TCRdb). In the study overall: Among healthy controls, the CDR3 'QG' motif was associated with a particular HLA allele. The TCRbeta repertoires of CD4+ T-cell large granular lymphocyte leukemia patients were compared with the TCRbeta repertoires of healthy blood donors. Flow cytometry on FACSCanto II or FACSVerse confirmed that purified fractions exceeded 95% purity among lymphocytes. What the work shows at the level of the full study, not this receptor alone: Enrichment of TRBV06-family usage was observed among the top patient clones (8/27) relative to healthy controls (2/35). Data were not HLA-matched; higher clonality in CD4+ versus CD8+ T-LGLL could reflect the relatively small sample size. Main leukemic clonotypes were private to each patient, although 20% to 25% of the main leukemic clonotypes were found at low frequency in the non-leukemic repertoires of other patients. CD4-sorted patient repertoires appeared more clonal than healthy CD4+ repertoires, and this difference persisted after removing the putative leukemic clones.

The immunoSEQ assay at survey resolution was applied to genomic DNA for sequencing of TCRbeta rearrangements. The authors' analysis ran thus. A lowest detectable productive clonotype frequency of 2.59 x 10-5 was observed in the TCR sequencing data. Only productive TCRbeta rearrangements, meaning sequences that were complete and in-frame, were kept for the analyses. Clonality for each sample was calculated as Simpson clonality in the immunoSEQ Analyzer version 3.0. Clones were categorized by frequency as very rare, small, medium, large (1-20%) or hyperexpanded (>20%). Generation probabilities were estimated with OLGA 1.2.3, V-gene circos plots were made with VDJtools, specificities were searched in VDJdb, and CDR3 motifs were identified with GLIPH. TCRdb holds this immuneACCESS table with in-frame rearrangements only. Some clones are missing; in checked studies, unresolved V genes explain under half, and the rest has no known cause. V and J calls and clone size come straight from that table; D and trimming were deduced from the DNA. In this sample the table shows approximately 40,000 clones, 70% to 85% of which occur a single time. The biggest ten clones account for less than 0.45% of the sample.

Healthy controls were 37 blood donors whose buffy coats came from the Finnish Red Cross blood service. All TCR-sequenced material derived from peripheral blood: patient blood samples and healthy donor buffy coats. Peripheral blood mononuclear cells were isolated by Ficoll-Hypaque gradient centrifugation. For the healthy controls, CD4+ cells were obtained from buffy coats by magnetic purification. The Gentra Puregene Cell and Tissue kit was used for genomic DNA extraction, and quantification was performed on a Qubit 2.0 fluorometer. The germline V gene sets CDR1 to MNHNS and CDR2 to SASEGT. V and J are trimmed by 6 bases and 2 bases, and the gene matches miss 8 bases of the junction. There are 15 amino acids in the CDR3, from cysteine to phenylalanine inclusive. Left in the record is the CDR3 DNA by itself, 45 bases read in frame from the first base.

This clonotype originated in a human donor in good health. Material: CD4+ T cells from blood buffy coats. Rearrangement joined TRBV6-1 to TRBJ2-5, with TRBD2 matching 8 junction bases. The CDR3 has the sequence CASSILGGGQETQYF. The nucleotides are TGTGCCAGCAGCATCCTCGGGGGGGGGCAAGAGACCCAGTACTTC.